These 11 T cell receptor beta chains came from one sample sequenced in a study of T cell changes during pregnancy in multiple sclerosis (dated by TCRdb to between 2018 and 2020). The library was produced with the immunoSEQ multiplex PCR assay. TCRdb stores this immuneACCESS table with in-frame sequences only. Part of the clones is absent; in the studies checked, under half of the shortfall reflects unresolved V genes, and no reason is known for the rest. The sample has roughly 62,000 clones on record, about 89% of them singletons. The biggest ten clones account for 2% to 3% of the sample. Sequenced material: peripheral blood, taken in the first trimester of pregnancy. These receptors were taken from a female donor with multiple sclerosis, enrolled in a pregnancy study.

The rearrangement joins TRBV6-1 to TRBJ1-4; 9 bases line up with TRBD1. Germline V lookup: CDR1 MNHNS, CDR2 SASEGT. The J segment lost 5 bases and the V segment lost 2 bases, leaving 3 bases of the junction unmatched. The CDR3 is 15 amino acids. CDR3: CASSERGTGNEKLFF. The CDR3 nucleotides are TGTGCCAGCAGTGAAAGGGGGACAGGGAATGAAAAACTGTTTTTT.

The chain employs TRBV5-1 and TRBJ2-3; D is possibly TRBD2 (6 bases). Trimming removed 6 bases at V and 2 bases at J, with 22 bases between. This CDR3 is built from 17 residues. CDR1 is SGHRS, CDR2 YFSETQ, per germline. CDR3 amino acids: CASTTYSAGYDTDTQYF. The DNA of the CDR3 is TGCGCCAGCACGACTTATTCGGCGGGGTACGACACAGATACGCAGTATTTT.

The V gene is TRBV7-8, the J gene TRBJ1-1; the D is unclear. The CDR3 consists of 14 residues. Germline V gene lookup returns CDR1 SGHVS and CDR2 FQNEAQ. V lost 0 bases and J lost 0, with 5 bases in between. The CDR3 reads CASSLARVNTEAFF. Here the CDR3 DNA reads TGTGCCAGCAGCTTAGCACGGGTGAACACTGAAGCTTTCTTT.

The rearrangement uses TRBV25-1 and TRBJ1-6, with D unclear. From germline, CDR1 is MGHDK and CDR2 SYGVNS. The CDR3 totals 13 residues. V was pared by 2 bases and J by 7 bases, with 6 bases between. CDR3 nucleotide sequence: TGTGCCAGCAGTGAAATTACAAATTCACCCCTCCACTTT. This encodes CASSEITNSPLHF.

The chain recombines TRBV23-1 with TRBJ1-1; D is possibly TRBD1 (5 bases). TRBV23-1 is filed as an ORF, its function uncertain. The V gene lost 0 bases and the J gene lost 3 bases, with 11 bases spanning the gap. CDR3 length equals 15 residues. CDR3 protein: CASSQSGGLYTEAFF. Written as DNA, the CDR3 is TGCGCCAGCAGTCAATCCGGGGGGTTATACACTGAAGCTTTCTTT.

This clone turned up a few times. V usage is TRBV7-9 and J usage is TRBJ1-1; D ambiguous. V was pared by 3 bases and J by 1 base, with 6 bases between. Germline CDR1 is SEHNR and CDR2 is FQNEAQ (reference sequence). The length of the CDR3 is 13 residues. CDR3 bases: TGTGCCAGCAGCTTTTCGGGGAACACTGAAGCTTTCTTT. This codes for CASSFSGNTEAFF. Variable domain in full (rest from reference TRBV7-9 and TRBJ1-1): DTGVSQNPRHKITKRGQNVTFRCDPISEHNRLYWYRQTLGQGPEFLTYFQNEAQLEKSRLLSDRFSAERPKGSFSTLEIQRTEQGDSAMYLCASSFSGNTEAFFGQGTRLTVV.

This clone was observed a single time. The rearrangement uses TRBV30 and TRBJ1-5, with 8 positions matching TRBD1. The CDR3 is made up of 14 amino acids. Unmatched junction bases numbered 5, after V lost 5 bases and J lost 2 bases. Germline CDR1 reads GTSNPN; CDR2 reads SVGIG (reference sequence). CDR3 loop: CAWVPTGGNQPQHF. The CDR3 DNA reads TGTGCCTGGGTCCCGACAGGGGGCAATCAGCCCCAGCATTTT.

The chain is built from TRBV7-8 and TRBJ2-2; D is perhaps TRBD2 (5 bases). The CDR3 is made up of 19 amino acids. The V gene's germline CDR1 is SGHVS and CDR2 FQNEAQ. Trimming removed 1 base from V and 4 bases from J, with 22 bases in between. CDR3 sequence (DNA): TGTGCCAGCAGCTTAGGTTACGGTTCGTCCGTTCGGGGCACCGGGGAGCTGTTTTTT. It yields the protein CASSLGYGSSVRGTGELFF. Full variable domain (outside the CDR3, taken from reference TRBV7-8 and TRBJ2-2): GAGVSQSPRYKVAKRGQDVALRCDPISGHVSLFWYQQALGQGPEFLTYFQNEAQLDKSGLPSDRFFAERPEGSVSTLKIQRTQQEDSAVYLCASSLGYGSSVRGTGELFFGEGSRLTVL.

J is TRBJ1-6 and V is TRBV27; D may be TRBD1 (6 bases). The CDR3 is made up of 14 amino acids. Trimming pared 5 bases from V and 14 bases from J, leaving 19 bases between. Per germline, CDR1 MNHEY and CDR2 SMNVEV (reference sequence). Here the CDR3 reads CASSGRDTIFTLHF. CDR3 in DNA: TGTGCCAGCAGTGGACGGGACACCATATTCACCCTCCACTTT.

This chain's CDR3 is CASSPGQTNSPLHF. Written as DNA, the CDR3 is TGTGCCAGCAGCCCGGGACAGACCAATTCACCCCTCCACTTT. The chain joins TRBV11-3 to TRBJ1-6; TRBD1 aligns across 7 bases. The CDR3 has 14 amino acids. V shed 5 bases, J shed 7 bases, and the junction held 5 bases outside the gene matches. Germline lookup yields CDR1 SGHNT and CDR2 YENEEA.

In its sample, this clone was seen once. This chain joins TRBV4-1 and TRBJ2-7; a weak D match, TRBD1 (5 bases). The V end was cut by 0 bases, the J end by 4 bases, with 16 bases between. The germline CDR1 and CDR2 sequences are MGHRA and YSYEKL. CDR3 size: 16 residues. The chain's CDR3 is CASSQEGLSTGYEQYF. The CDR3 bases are TGCGCCAGCAGCCAAGAGGGGCTCTCCACTGGGTACGAGCAGTACTTC.